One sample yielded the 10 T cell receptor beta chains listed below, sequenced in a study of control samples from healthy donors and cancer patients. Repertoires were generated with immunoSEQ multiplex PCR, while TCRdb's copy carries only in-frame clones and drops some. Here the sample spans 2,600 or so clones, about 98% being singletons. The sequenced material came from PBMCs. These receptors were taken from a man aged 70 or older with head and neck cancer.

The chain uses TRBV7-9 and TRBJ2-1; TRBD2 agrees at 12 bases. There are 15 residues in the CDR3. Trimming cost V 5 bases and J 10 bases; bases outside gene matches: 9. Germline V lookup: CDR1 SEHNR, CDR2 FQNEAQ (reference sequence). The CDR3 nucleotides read TGTGCCAGCAGCCGATCTAGCGGGGGGGCCGAAGAGCAGTTCTTC. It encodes CASSRSSGGAEEQFF.

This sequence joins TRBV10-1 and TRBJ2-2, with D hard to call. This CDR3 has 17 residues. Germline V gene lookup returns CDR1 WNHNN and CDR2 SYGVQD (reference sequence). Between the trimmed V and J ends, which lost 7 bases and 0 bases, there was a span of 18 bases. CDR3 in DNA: TGCGCCAGCACCTGCGCCTCGGTGGGGTCGAACACCGGGGAGCTGTTTTTT. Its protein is CASTCASVGSNTGELFF.

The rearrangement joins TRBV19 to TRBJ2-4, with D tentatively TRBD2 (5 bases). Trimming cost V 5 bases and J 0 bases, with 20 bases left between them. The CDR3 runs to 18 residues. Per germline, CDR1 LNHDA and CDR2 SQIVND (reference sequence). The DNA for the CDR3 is TGTGCCAGTAGTGGAGGCGGGCTCCCTACGACAGCCAAAAACATTCAGTACTTC. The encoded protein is CASSGGGLPTTAKNIQYF.

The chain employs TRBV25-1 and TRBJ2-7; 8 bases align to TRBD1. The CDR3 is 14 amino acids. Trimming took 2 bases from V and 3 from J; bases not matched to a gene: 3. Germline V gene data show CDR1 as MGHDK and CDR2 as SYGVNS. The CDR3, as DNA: TGTGCCAGCAGTGAAACGGACAGGGTCTACGAGCAGTACTTC. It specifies CASSETDRVYEQYF.

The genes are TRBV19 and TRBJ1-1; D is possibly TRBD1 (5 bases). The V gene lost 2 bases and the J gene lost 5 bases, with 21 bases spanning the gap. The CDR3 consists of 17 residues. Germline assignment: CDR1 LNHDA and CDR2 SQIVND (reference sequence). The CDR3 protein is CASSIRNPGTVETEAFF. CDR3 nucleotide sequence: TGTGCCAGTAGTATAAGGAACCCCGGGACGGTGGAGACTGAAGCTTTCTTT.

The CDR3 DNA reads TGTGCCAGCAGCTTGGACCGGGGAAACACTGAAGCTTTCTTT. It translates to CASSLDRGNTEAFF. The rearrangement uses TRBV5-4 and TRBJ1-1, with D hard to call. Germline CDR1 SGHNT, CDR2 YYREEE (reference sequence). The CDR3 extends over 14 amino acids. V lost 0 bases, J lost 2 bases, and 8 bases lay in between.

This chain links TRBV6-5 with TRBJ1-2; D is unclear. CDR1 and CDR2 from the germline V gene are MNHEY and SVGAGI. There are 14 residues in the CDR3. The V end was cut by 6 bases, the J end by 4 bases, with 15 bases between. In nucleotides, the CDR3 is TGTGCCAGCAGCTCTTTCCGGGAAGGCTATGGCTACACCTTC. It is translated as CASSSFREGYGYTF.

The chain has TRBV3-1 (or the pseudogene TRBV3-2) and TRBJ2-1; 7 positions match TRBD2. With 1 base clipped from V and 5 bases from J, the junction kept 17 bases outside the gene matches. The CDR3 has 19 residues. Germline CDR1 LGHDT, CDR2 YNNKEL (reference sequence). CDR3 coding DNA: TGTGCCAGCAGCCAAGGGCTCTCACTAGGAGGGAGGGCCAACAATGAGCAGTTCTTC. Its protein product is CASSQGLSLGGRANNEQFF.

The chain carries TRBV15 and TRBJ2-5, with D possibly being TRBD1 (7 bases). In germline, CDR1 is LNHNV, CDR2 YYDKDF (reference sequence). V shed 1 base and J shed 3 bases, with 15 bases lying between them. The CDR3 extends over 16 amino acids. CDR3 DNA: TGTGCCACCAGCAGAGGACAGGGAGGAGTAAAAGAGACCCAGTACTTC. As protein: CATSRGQGGVKETQYF.

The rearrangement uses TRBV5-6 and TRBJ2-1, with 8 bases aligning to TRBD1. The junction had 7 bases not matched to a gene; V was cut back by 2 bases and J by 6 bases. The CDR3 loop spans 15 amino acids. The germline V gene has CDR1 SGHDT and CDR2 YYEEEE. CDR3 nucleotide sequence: TGTGCCAGCAGCTTCAGGGGGCCTGGGGGCAATGAGCAGTTCTTC. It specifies CASSFRGPGGNEQFF.